This TCR beta chain was captured by sequencing in a study of T-cell memory formation after mild COVID-19. Study at large: TCR clustering was largely donor specific. Findings and caveats of the study: Nothing confirmed that second-wave clones peaking on day 37 were specific for SARS-CoV-2.

The CDR3 is 14 residues long. Germline values: CDR1 MNHEY, CDR2 SVGEGT. V shed 2 bases and J shed 4 bases, with 12 bases lying between them. On this clonotype itself: What it recognizes is unknown.

Each CDR3 protein is one row after TCRdb ran MiXCR on the 5' RACE reads. Of about 190,000 distinct CDR3 sequences listed, 15% to 20% are singletons. The rearrangement joins TRBV6-2 or TRBV6-3 to TRBJ2-7; no firm D call. Input material: PBMCs or a T cell subset sorted from them (not recorded which). The origin of this receptor is an adult woman who had mild COVID-19 (a few samples of this study predate the infection). Cell type and time point are not known. CDR3 loop: CASSYGRNVYEQYF. As DNA, the CDR3 is TGTGCCAGCAGTTACGGACGGAATGTTTACGAGCAGTACTTC.